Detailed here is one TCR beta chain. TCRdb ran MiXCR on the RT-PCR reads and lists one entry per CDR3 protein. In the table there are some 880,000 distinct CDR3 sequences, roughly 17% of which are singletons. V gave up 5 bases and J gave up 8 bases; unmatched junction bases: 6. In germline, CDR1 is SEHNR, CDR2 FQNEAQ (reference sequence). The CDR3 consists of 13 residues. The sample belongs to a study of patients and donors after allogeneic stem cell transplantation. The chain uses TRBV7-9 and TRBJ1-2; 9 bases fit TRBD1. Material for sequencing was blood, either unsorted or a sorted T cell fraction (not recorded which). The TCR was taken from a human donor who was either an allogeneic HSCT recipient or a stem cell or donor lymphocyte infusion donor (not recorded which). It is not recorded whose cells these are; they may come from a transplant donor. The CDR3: CASSRQGVKGYTF. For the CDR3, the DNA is TGTGCCAGCAGCCGACAGGGGGTGAAGGGCTACACCTTC.